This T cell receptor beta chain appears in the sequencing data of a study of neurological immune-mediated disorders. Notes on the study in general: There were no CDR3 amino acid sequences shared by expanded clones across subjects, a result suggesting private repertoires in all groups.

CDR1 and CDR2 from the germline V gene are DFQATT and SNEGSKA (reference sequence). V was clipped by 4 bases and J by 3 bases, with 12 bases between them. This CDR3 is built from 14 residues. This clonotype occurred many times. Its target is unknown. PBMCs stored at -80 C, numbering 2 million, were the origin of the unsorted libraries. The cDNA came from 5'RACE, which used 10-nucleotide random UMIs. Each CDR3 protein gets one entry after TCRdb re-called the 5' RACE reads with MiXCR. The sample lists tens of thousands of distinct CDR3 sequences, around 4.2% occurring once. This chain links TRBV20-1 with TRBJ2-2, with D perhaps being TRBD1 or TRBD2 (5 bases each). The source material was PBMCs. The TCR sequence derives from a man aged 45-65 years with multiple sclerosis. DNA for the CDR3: TGCAGTGCTATGAGGGGAATGGACACCGGGGAGCTGTTTTTT. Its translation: CSAMRGMDTGELFF.